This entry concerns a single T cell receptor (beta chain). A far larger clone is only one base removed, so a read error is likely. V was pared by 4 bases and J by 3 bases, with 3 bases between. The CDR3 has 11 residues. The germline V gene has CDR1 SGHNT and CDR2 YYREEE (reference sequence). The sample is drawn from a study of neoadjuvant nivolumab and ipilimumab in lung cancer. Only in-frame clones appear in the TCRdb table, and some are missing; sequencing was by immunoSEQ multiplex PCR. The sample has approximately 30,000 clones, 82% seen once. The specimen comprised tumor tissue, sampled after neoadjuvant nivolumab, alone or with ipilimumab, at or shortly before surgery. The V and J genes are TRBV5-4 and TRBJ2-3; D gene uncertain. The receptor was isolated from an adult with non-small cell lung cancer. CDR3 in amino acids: CASSLTDTQYF. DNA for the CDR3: TGTGCCAGCAGCCTTACAGATACGCAGTATTTT.